These 22 T cell receptor beta chains were sequenced from one sample in a study of blood T cell repertoires in COVID-19. Clones were read by immunoSEQ multiplex PCR, and TCRdb kept only the in-frame ones, dropping some. The table records some 160,000 clones, roughly 90% of them present only once. Specimen: peripheral blood. The receptors were sampled from a man between 18 and 35 years old with acute or convalescent COVID-19.

The chain has TRBV2 and TRBJ2-2, with a possible D match to TRBD2 (5 bases). Germline V gene lookup returns CDR1 SNHLY and CDR2 FYNNEI. There are 18 residues in the CDR3. V shed 1 base and J shed 4 bases, with 19 bases lying between them. CDR3 nucleotide sequence: TGTGCCAGCAGTGAAGTGGGGAGATGGCAGGACGTCACCGGGGAGCTGTTTTTT. Protein: CASSEVGRWQDVTGELFF.

The V and J genes are TRBV7-9 and TRBJ1-3; D gene ambiguous. The V end was cut by 7 bases, the J end by 2 bases, with 12 bases between. The CDR3 is 14 amino acids. Looked up from germline, CDR1 is SEHNR and CDR2 is FQNEAQ (reference sequence). CDR3 bases: TGTGCCAGCACCCCCCGCGGAGCTGGAAACACCATATATTTT. Translating it yields CASTPRGAGNTIYF.

The chain is built from TRBV11-3 and TRBJ2-3, with 14 bases that match TRBD2. The CDR3 has 16 amino acids. J lost 6 bases, V lost 5 bases, and 7 bases had no gene match. Germline CDR1 reads SGHNT; CDR2 reads YENEEA. Written as DNA, the CDR3 is TGTGCCAGCAGCCCGCGACTAGCGGGGGGGCCGGATACGCAGTATTTT. Residues: CASSPRLAGGPDTQYF.

This chain connects TRBV5-1 to TRBJ2-5, with 8 positions matching TRBD1. CDR3 length equals 15 residues. J was trimmed by 4 bases and V by 1 base; bases with no gene match: 6. Germline V gene data show CDR1 as SGHRS and CDR2 as YFSETQ. CDR3 sequence (DNA): TGCGCCAGCAGCTTGTTGGACAGGGAAGGAGAGACCCAGTACTTC. This encodes CASSLLDREGETQYF.

The chain couples TRBV24-1 to TRBJ2-3, with TRBD1 as a possible D gene (7 bases). Trimming stripped 4 bases from V and 2 bases from J, with 15 bases between. Germline V lookup: CDR1 KGHDR, CDR2 SFDVKD. The CDR3 runs 16 residues. The CDR3: CATSEYDREDTDTQYF. CDR3 nucleotide sequence: TGTGCCACCAGTGAATACGACAGGGAGGACACAGATACGCAGTATTTT.

The chain is built from TRBV28 and TRBJ2-3; 7 bases are a match to TRBD2. V dropped 3 bases and J dropped 6; count of bases not matched to a gene: 9. Germline loops: CDR1 MDHEN, CDR2 SYDVKM. The CDR3 has 15 residues. CDR3 residues: CASSFGGRAGDTQYF. Here the CDR3 DNA reads TGTGCCAGCAGTTTTGGAGGGAGGGCAGGGGATACGCAGTATTTT.

The chain carries TRBV6-5 and TRBJ2-5; D may be TRBD2 (6 bases). This CDR3 contains 13 residues. V lost 8 bases and J 5 bases, leaving 15 bases between the germline ends. Germline lookup yields CDR1 MNHEY and CDR2 SVGAGI. The CDR3 bases are TGTGCCAGCCGGCGGAGGGTTGGTGAGACCCAGTACTTC. Protein: CASRRRVGETQYF.

The chain links TRBV7-9 to TRBJ2-7; weak D call: TRBD2 (6 bases). V lost 3 bases and J 2 bases, leaving 14 bases between the germline ends. CDR1 and CDR2 (germline): SEHNR, FQNEAQ (reference sequence). The CDR3 length is 15 residues. The CDR3 DNA sequence: TGTGCCAGCAGCTTCGGTGGGACTGATACCTACGAGCAGTACTTC. This codes for CASSFGGTDTYEQYF.

This clone came up a few times. The chain recombines TRBV19 with TRBJ2-1; 15 nucleotides align to TRBD2. This CDR3 is built from 17 residues. The germline V gene has CDR1 LNHDA and CDR2 SQIVND (reference sequence). The trim removed 6 bases at V and 2 bases at J, leaving 5 bases unmatched. As DNA, the CDR3 is TGTGCCAGTAGCGGGACTAGCGGGGGGTTGGCCTACAATGAGCAGTTCTTC. This gives the protein CASSGTSGGLAYNEQFF. Variable domain in full (rest from reference TRBV19 and TRBJ2-1): DGGITQSPKYLFRKEGQNVTLSCEQNLNHDAMYWYRQDPGQGLRLIYYSQIVNDFQKGDIAEGYSVSREKKESFPLTVTSAQKNPTAFYLCASSGTSGGLAYNEQFFGPGTRLTVL.

The V and J genes are TRBV2 and TRBJ1-2; D is unresolved. V dropped 2 bases and J dropped 2 bases, with 15 bases sitting between them. CDR1 and CDR2 from the germline V gene are SNHLY and FYNNEI. The CDR3 totals 16 residues. CDR3 loop: CASSESFTGSNYGYTF. The CDR3 nucleotides are TGTGCCAGCAGTGAATCTTTTACGGGGAGCAACTATGGCTACACCTTC.

The gene calls are TRBV6-2 or TRBV6-3 and TRBJ2-5; 14 bases line up with TRBD2. The CDR3 is 17 amino acids. Germline lookup yields CDR1 MNHEY and CDR2 SVGEGT. Trimming took 4 bases from V and 4 from J; bases not matched to a gene: 8. CDR3 loop: CASSSRTSGGSGETQYF. The CDR3 DNA is TGTGCCAGCAGTTCTCGGACTAGCGGGGGGTCAGGAGAGACCCAGTACTTC.

The chain links TRBV7-8 to TRBJ1-5, with TRBD1 matching over 8 bases. V was clipped by 1 base and J by 10 bases; unmatched bases: 6. Germline CDR1 is SGHVS and CDR2 is FQNEAQ. This CDR3 comprises 14 residues. The CDR3 here is CASSLGTGYIPQHF. The CDR3 DNA is TGTGCCAGCAGCTTAGGGACAGGGTACATACCCCAGCATTTT. Supplemented by reference TRBV7-8 and TRBJ1-5, the full variable domain reads GAGVSQSPRYKVAKRGQDVALRCDPISGHVSLFWYQQALGQGPEFLTYFQNEAQLDKSGLPSDRFFAERPEGSVSTLKIQRTQQEDSAVYLCASSLGTGYIPQHFGDGTRLSIL.

The rearrangement joins TRBV11-3 to TRBJ2-1; 7 positions agree with TRBD2. There are 15 residues in the CDR3. The V and J ends lost 1 base and 9 bases, in that order; junction bases with no gene match: 9. The germline V gene encodes CDR1 SGHNT and CDR2 YENEEA. CDR3 DNA sequence: TGTGCCAGCAGCTTAGGAGCGGGGTTTGGAAGTGAGCAGTTCTTC. Amino acids: CASSLGAGFGSEQFF. The full variable domain, rest sourced from reference TRBV11-3 and TRBJ2-1, is EAGVVQSPRYKIIEKKQPVAFWCNPISGHNTLYWYLQNLGQGPELLIRYENEEAVDDSQLPKDRFSAERLKGVDSTLKIQPAELGDSAVYLCASSLGAGFGSEQFFGPGTRLTVL.

The J gene is TRBJ1-2, the V gene TRBV19; TRBD1 might be the D (6 bases). The germline V gene has CDR1 LNHDA and CDR2 SQIVND (reference sequence). The V end lost 11 bases, the J end lost 5 bases, and 21 bases lay between the germline ends. The CDR3 spans 14 residues. The DNA of the CDR3 is TGTGCCGCCAGTAGTACAGGGATAGGATATGGCTACACCTTC. The encoded protein is CAASSTGIGYGYTF.

This rearrangement joins TRBV3-1 (or the pseudogene TRBV3-2) to TRBJ1-1, with TRBD1 identical over 8 bases. Germline assignment: CDR1 LGHDT and CDR2 YNNKEL (reference sequence). Losses at the gene ends were 8 bases for V and 5 bases for J; bases not matched to a gene: 10. The CDR3 covers 14 residues. The CDR3 DNA reads as TGTGCCAGCCGGATTCAGGGGGCGGGAACTGAAGCTTTCTTT. This sequence encodes CASRIQGAGTEAFF.

The chain carries TRBV2 and TRBJ2-5; 7 bases match TRBD1. The V gene end was trimmed by 5 bases and the J gene end by 1 base; junction bases not matched to a gene: 4. Germline V lookup: CDR1 SNHLY, CDR2 FYNNEI. CDR3 length equals 14 residues. The CDR3 spells CASSPDRAQETQYF. CDR3 bases: TGTGCCAGCAGTCCAGACAGGGCCCAAGAGACCCAGTACTTC.

The DNA of the CDR3 is TGTGCCAGCACAGGAGGGGACTTTATCAACACTGAAGCTTTCTTT. Its protein product is CASTGGDFINTEAFF. This chain joins TRBV9 and TRBJ1-1; D might be TRBD1 (5 bases). The germline V and J ends were trimmed by 6 bases and 2 bases, with 17 bases remaining between them. This CDR3 has 15 residues. Looked up from germline, CDR1 is SGDLS and CDR2 is YYNGEE.

The chain employs TRBV13 and TRBJ2-7; 16 bases line up with TRBD2. Germline assignment: CDR1 PRHDT and CDR2 FYEKMQ (reference sequence). V lost 2 bases, J lost 7 bases, and 5 bases stayed unmatched. CDR3 length: 16 residues. In nucleotides, the CDR3 is TGTGCCAGCAGCTTAACTCCGGGACTAGCGGGAGGGGAGCAGTACTTC. Its protein product is CASSLTPGLAGGEQYF.

The J gene is TRBJ1-5, the V gene TRBV18, with 8 bases lining up with TRBD1. Germline loops: CDR1 KGHSH, CDR2 LQKENI. Trimming cost V 3 bases and J 6 bases; bases outside gene matches: 4. CDR3 length: 14 residues. CDR3 region: CASSPQGAGQPQHF. CDR3 coding DNA: TGTGCCAGCTCACCCCAGGGGGCAGGTCAGCCCCAGCATTTT.

V gene TRBV2 combines with J gene TRBJ1-6; D uncertain. Germline V gene lookup returns CDR1 SNHLY and CDR2 FYNNEI. Trimming took off 7 bases at V and 5 bases at J, with 12 bases between the two ends. There are 14 residues in the CDR3. Here the CDR3 reads CASKTEADNSPLHF. The CDR3 bases are TGTGCCAGCAAAACGGAGGCGGATAATTCACCCCTCCACTTT.

The rearrangement uses TRBV25-1 and TRBJ2-2; possibly TRBD1 for D (6 bases). Germline CDR1 reads MGHDK; CDR2 reads SYGVNS. This CDR3 is 14 amino acids long. V gave up 5 bases and J gave up 7 bases, with 14 bases separating them. The CDR3 is CASSRVGADGELFF. Written as DNA, the CDR3 is TGTGCCAGCAGTAGGGTGGGGGCGGACGGGGAGCTGTTTTTT.

In DNA form, the CDR3 reads TGTGCCAGCAGGTCAACAGGAGTGGGCTCCTACGAGCAGTACTTC. As protein: CASRSTGVGSYEQYF. This chain links TRBV6-5 with TRBJ2-7, with D perhaps matching TRBD1 (5 bases). Trimming cost V 6 bases and J 0 bases, with 15 bases left between them. This CDR3 is built from 15 residues. Germline-derived CDR1 and CDR2 are MNHEY and SVGAGI.